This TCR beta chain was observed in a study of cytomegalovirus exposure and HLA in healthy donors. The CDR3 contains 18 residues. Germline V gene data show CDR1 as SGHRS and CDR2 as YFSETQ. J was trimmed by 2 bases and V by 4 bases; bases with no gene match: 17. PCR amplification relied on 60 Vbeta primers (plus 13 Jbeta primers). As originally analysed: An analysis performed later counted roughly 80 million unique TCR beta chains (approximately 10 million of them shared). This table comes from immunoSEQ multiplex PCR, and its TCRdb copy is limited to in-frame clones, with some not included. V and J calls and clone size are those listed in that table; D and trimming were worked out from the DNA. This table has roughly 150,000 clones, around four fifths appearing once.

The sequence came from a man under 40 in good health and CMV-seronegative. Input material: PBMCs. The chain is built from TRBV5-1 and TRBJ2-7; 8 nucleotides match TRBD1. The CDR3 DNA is TGCGCCAGCAGCCCCGGGACAGGCTCCCGAAGGGACCCCTACGAGCAGTACTTC. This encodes CASSPGTGSRRDPYEQYF.